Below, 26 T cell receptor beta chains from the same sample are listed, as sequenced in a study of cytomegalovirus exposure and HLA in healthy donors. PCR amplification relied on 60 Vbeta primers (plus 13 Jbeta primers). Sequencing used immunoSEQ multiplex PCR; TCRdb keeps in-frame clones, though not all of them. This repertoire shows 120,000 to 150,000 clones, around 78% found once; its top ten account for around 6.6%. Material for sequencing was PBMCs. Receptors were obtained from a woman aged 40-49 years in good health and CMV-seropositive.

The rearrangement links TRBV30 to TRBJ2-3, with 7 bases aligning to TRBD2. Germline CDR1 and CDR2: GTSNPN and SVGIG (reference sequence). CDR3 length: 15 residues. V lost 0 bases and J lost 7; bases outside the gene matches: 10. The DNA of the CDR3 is TGTGCCTGGAGTGTTGGAGGGAGGGAAATTTATACGCAGTATTTT. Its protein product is CAWSVGGREIYTQYF.

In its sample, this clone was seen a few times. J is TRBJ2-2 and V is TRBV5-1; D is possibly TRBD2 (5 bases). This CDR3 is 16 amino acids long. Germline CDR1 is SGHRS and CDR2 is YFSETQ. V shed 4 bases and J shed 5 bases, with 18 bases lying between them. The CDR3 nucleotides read TGCGCCAGCAGCCCCCTCGAGGGAGCAAGAACCGGGGAGCTGTTTTTT. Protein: CASSPLEGARTGELFF. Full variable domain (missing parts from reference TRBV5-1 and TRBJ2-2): KAGVTQTPRYLIKTRGQQVTLSCSPISGHRSVSWYQQTPGQGLQFLFEYFSETQRNKGNFPGRFSGRQFSNSRSEMNVSTLELGDSALYLCASSPLEGARTGELFFGEGSRLTVL.

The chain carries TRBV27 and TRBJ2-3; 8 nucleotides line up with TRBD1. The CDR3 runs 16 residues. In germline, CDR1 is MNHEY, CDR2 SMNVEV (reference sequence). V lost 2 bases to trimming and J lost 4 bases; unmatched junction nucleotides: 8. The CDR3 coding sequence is TGTGCCAGCAGTTTAGAGGGCAGGGGGCAGGCAGATACGCAGTATTTT. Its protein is CASSLEGRGQADTQYF.

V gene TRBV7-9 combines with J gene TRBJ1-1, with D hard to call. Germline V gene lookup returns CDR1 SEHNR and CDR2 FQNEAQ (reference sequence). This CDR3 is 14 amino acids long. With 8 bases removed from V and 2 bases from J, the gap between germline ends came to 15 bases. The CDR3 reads CASAKGGINTEAFF. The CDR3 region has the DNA TGTGCCAGCGCAAAAGGAGGAATAAACACTGAAGCTTTCTTT.

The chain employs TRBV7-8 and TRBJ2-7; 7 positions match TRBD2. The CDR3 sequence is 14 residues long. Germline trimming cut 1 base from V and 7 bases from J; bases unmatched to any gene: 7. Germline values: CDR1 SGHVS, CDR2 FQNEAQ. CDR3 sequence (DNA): TGTGCCAGCAGCTTAGAGGGAGGGGAGAGAGAGCAGTACTTC. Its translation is CASSLEGGEREQYF.

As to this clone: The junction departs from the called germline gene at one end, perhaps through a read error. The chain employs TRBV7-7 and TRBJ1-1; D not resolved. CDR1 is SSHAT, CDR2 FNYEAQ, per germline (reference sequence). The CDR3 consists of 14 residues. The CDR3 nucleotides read TGTGCTAGCAGCCCATTGGGAGGCAACACTGAAGCTTTCTTT. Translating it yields CASSPLGGNTEAFF. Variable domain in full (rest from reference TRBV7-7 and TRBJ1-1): GAGVSQSPRYKVTKRGQDVTLRCDPISSHATLYWYQQALGQGPEFLTYFNYEAQPDKSGLPSDRFSAERPEGSISTLTIQRTEQRDSAMYRCASSPLGGNTEAFFGQGTRLTVV.

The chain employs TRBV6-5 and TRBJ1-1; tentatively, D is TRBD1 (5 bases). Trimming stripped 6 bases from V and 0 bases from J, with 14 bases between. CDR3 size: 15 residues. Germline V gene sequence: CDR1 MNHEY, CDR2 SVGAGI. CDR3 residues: CASSRGQTMNTEAFF. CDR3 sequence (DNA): TGTGCCAGCAGCCGCGGACAAACTATGAACACTGAAGCTTTCTTT.

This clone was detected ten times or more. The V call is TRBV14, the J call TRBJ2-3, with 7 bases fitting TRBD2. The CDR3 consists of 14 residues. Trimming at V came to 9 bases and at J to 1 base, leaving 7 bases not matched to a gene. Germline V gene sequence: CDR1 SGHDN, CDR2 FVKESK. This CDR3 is CARAGVLRTDTQYF. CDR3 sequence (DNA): TGTGCCAGGGCGGGAGTGCTCCGCACAGATACGCAGTATTTT.

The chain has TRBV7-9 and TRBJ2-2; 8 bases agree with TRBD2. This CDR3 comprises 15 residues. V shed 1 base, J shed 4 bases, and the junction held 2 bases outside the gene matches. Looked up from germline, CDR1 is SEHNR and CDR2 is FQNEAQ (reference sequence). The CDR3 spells CASSLDLAGTGELFF. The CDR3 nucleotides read TGTGCCAGCAGCTTAGATCTAGCGGGCACCGGGGAGCTGTTTTTT.

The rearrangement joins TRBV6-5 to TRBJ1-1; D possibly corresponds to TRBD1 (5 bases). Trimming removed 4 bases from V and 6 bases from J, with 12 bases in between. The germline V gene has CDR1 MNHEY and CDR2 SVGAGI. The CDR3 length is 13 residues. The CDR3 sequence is CASSSLIGAEAFF. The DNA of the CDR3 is TGTGCCAGCAGTTCCTTAATAGGGGCTGAAGCTTTCTTT.

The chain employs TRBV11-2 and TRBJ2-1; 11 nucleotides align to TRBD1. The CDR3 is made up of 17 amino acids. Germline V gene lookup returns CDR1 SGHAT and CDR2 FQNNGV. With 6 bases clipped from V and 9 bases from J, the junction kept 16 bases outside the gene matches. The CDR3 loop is CASRSRLGTGGSSEQFF. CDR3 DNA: TGTGCCAGCAGATCGAGGCTCGGGACAGGGGGGAGTAGTGAGCAGTTCTTC.

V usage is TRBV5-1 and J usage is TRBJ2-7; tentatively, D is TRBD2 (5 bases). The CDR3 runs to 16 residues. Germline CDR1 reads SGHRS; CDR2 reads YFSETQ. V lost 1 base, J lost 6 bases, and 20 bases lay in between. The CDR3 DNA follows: TGCGCCAGCAGCTTGAAGTTTGGGCTAGCTGCGTTCGAGCAGTACTTC. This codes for CASSLKFGLAAFEQYF.

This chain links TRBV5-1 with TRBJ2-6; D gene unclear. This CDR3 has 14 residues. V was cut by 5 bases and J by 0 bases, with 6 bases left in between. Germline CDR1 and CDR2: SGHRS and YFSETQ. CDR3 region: CASRLASGANVLTF. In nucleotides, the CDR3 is TGCGCCAGCAGGTTAGCCTCTGGGGCCAACGTCCTGACTTTC.

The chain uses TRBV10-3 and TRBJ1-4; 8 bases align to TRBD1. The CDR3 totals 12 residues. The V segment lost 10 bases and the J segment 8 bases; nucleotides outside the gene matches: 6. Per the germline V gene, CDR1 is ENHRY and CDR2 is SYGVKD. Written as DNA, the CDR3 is TGTGCCACATCCCGACAGGGGGAAAAACTGTTTTTT. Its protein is CATSRQGEKLFF.

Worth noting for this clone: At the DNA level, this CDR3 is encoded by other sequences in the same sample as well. CDR3 protein: CASSFSAGSYNEQFF. The CDR3 DNA reads as TGTGCCAGCAGCTTCTCTGCGGGGTCCTACAATGAGCAGTTCTTC. V usage is TRBV5-4 and J usage is TRBJ2-1; tentative D call: TRBD2 (6 bases). Trimming removed 2 bases at V and 1 base at J, with 10 bases between. The CDR3 consists of 15 residues. The germline CDR1 and CDR2 sequences are SGHNT and YYREEE (reference sequence).

This CDR3 is CSVGGLASYNEQFF. The CDR3, as DNA: TGCAGCGTTGGAGGACTAGCCAGCTACAATGAGCAGTTCTTC. The rearrangement joins TRBV29-1 to TRBJ2-1; 8 bases map to TRBD2. CDR1 SQVTM and CDR2 ANQGSEA come from the germline V gene. This CDR3 spans 14 amino acids. After removal of 4 bases from V and 3 bases from J, the junction contained 5 bases not matched to a gene.

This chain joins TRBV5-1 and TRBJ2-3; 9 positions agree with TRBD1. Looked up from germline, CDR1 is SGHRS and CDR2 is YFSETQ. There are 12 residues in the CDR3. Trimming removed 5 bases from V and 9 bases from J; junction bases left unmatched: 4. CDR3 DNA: TGCGCCAGCAGTTCGGACAGGGGAACGCAGTATTTT. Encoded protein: CASSSDRGTQYF.

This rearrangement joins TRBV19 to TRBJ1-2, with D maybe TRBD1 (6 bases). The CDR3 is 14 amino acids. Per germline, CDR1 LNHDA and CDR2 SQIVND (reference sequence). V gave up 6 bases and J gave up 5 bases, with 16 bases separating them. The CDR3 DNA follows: TGTGCCAGTAGCCCCCCGGGACACCAATATGGCTACACCTTC. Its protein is CASSPPGHQYGYTF.

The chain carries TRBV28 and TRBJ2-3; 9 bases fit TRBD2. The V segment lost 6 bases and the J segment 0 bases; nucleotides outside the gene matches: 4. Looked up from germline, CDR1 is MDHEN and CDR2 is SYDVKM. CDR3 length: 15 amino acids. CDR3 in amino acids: CASSRLAESTDTQYF. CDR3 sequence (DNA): TGTGCCAGCAGCCGACTAGCGGAAAGCACAGATACGCAGTATTTT.

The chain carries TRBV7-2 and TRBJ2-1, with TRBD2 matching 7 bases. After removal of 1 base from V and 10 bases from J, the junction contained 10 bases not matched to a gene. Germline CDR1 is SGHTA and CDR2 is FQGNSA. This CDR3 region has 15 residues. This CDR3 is CASSLVRENLREQFF. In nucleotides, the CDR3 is TGTGCCAGCAGCTTAGTGCGGGAGAATCTCCGCGAGCAGTTCTTC.

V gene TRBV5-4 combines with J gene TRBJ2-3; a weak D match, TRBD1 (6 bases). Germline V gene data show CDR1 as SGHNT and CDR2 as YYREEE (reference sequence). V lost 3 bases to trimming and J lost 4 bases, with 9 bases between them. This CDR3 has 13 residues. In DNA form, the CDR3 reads TGTGCCAGCAGCTCAGGGGCCTCAGATACGCAGTATTTT. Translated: CASSSGASDTQYF. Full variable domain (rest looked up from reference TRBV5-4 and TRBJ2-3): ETGVTQSPTHLIKTRGQQVTLRCSSQSGHNTVSWYQQALGQGPQFIFQYYREEENGRGNFPPRFSGLQFPNYSSELNVNALELDDSALYLCASSSGASDTQYFGPGTRLTVL.

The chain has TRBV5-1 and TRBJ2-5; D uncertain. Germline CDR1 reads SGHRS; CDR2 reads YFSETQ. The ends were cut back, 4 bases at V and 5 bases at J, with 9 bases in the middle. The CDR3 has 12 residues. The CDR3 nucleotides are TGCGCCAGCAGCCCCCCCGGGGAGACCCAGTACTTC. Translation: CASSPPGETQYF.

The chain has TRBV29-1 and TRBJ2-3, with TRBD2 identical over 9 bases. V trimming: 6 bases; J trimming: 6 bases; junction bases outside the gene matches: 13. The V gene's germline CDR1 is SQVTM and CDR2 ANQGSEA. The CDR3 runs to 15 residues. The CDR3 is CSVGGREGHGDTQYF. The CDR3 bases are TGCAGCGTCGGGGGGCGGGAGGGCCATGGGGATACGCAGTATTTT.

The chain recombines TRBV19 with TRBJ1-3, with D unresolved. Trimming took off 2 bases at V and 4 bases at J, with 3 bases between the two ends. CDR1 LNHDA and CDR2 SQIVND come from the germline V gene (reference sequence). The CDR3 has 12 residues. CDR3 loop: CASSIQGNTIYF. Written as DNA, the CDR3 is TGTGCCAGTAGTATACAGGGAAACACCATATATTTT. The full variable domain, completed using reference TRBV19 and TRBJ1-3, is DGGITQSPKYLFRKEGQNVTLSCEQNLNHDAMYWYRQDPGQGLRLIYYSQIVNDFQKGDIAEGYSVSREKKESFPLTVTSAQKNPTAFYLCASSIQGNTIYFGEGSWLTVV.

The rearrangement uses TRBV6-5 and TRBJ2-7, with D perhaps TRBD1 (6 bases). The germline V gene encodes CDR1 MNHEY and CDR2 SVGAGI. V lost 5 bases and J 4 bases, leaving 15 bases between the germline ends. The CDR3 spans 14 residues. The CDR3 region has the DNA TGTGCCAGCAGTGAAGAAACAGGGTTTTACGAGCAGTACTTC. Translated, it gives CASSEETGFYEQYF.

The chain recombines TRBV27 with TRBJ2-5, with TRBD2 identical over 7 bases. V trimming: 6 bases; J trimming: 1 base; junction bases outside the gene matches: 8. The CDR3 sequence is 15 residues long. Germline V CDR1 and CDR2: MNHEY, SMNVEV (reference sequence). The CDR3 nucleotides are TGTGCCAGCAGACCCTGGGCTAGCGGCCAAGAGACCCAGTACTTC. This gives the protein CASRPWASGQETQYF.